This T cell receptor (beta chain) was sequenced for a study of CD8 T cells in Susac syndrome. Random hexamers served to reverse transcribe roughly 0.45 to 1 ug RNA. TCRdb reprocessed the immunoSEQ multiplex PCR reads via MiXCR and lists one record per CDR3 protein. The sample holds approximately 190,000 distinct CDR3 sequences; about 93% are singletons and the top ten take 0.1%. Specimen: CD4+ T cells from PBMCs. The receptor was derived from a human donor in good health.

The CDR3 DNA reads as TGTGCCAGCAGTTTGGGACTAGCGGGCTCGTACCAAGAGACCCAGTACTTC. Residues: CASSLGLAGSYQETQYF. This chain links TRBV6-2 or TRBV6-3 with TRBJ2-5; 12 bases line up with TRBD2. Germline V gene lookup returns CDR1 MNHEY and CDR2 SVGEGT. This CDR3 is 17 amino acids long. With 4 bases clipped from V and 0 bases from J, the junction kept 6 bases outside the gene matches.